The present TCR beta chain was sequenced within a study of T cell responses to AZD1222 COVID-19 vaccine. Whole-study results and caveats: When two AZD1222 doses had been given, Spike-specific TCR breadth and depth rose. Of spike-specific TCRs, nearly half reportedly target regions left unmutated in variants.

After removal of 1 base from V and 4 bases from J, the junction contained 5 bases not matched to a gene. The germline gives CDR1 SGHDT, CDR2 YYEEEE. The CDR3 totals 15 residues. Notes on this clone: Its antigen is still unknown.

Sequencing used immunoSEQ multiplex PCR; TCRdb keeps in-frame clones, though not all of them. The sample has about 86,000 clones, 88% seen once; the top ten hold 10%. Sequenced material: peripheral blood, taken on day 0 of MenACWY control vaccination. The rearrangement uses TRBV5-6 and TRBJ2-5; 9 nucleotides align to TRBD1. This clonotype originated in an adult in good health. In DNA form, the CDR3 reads TGTGCCAGCAGCTTGCCGGGACAGGGAGGAGAGACCCAGTACTTC. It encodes CASSLPGQGGETQYF.